Following are 22 T cell receptor beta chains from one sample sequenced in a study of human T cells and chemical hapten exposure. MiXCR was run by TCRdb on the RACE reads, yielding one entry per CDR3 protein. The sample yields around 380,000 distinct CDR3 sequences, about 5% seen once. This sample's time point: pre-sensitization, week 0. Treatment denoted: therapeutic diphenylcyclopropenone sensitization with weekly scalp DPC. The sequenced sample was whole blood, obtained in connection with sensitization to the hapten diphenylcyclopropenone (DPC). Receptors originate from a woman aged 18-35 years with alopecia areata. Some clones in this sample may be carry-over from other donors' samples.

This clonotype turned up a few times. This chain joins TRBV3-1 and TRBJ2-2; D is ambiguous. The CDR3 has 16 amino acids. Germline CDR1 is LGHDT and CDR2 is YNNKEL (reference sequence). The V end was cut by 1 base, the J end by 5 bases, with 14 bases between. Written as DNA, the CDR3 is TGTGCCAGCAGCCAAGGGTACAATTTGGAAACCGGGGAGCTGTTTTTT. Translation gives CASSQGYNLETGELFF. The whole variable domain, filled in from reference TRBV3-1 and TRBJ2-2, reads DTAVSQTPKYLVTQMGNDKSIKCEQNLGHDTMYWYKQDSKKFLKIMFSYNNKELIINETVPNRFSPKSPDKAHLNLHINSLELGDSAVYFCASSQGYNLETGELFFGEGSRLTVL.

This clonotype came up many times. CDR3 DNA sequence: TGTGCCAGCAGGGGAGGGGTTTCCTACGAGCAGTACTTC. This codes for CASRGGVSYEQYF. The chain carries TRBV3-1 and TRBJ2-7, with 7 bases fitting TRBD2. CDR3 length equals 13 residues. Germline trimming cut 6 bases from V and 1 base from J; bases unmatched to any gene: 3. Germline V gene sequence: CDR1 LGHDT, CDR2 YNNKEL (reference sequence).

This clonotype was recorded a few times. The rearrangement links TRBV12-3 or TRBV12-4 to TRBJ2-5; unclear D gene. The CDR3 is 12 residues long. Trimming cost V 6 bases and J 4 bases, with 9 bases left between them. The chain's CDR3 is CASSPTLETQYF. The CDR3 nucleotides read TGTGCCAGCAGCCCGACGTTAGAGACCCAGTACTTC.

The chain is built from TRBV4-1 and TRBJ1-3, with D hard to call. Between the trimmed V and J ends, which lost 1 base and 0 bases, there was a span of 7 bases. Germline loops: CDR1 MGHRA, CDR2 YSYEKL. The CDR3 totals 15 residues. CDR3 sequence: CASSQVYTSGNTIYF. DNA for the CDR3: TGCGCCAGCAGCCAAGTATACACCTCTGGAAACACCATATATTTT.

This clonotype turned up a few times. The rearrangement joins TRBV7-9 to TRBJ2-3; the D is unclear. In germline, CDR1 is SEHNR, CDR2 FQNEAQ (reference sequence). The V end lost 3 bases, the J end lost 4 bases, and 5 bases lay between the germline ends. The CDR3 contains 12 residues. The chain's CDR3 is CASSFPSDTQYF. CDR3 nucleotide sequence: TGTGCCAGCAGCTTTCCCTCAGATACGCAGTATTTT.

This clonotype was seen only a few times. J is TRBJ2-1 and V is TRBV5-5; the match to TRBD1 covers 9 bases. The V gene's germline CDR1 is SGHKS and CDR2 YYEKEE (reference sequence). This CDR3 is 15 amino acids long. The V gene end was trimmed by 3 bases and the J gene end by 4 bases; junction bases not matched to a gene: 5. The CDR3 protein is CASSWPGQGYNEQFF. Written as DNA, the CDR3 is TGTGCCAGCAGCTGGCCAGGACAGGGGTACAATGAGCAGTTCTTC. The full variable domain, completed using reference TRBV5-5 and TRBJ2-1, is DAGVTQSPTHLIKTRGQQVTLRCSPISGHKSVSWYQQVLGQGPQFIFQYYEKEERGRGNFPDRFSARQFPNYSSELNVNALLLGDSALYLCASSWPGQGYNEQFFGPGTRLTVL.

This clonotype occurred many times. The rearrangement joins TRBV14 to TRBJ2-2; no definite D call. Germline CDR1 reads SGHDN; CDR2 reads FVKESK. CDR3 length equals 13 residues. The V and J ends lost 0 bases and 3 bases respectively, with 2 bases between them. Written as DNA, the CDR3 is TGTGCCAGCAGCCAAGATGACACCGGGGAGCTGTTTTTT. This sequence encodes CASSQDDTGELFF. Complete variable domain (other parts from reference TRBV14 and TRBJ2-2): EAGVTQFPSHSVIEKGQTVTLRCDPISGHDNLYWYRRVMGKEIKFLLHFVKESKQDESGMPNNRFLAERTGGTYSTLKVQPAELEDSGVYFCASSQDDTGELFFGEGSRLTVL.

CDR3 sequence reads: CASSHKGIEAFF. CDR3 in DNA: TGTGCCAGCAGCCACAAGGGGATCGAAGCTTTCTTT. This chain uses TRBV3-1 with TRBJ1-1; a possible D gene is TRBD1 (5 bases). The germline V gene encodes CDR1 LGHDT and CDR2 YNNKEL (reference sequence). The V end was cut by 3 bases, the J end by 8 bases, with 10 bases between. There are 12 residues in the CDR3.

This clonotype was recorded many times. The CDR3 here is CASRRNQGAAAEKLFF. The DNA for the CDR3 is TGTGCCAGCAGGCGGAACCAGGGGGCTGCTGCCGAAAAACTGTTTTTT. The chain uses TRBV12-3 or TRBV12-4 and TRBJ1-4; 8 bases map to TRBD1. The CDR3 loop spans 16 amino acids. The V segment lost 6 bases and the J segment 8 bases; nucleotides outside the gene matches: 14.

This chain connects TRBV16 to TRBJ2-3; D gene ambiguous. The V gene's germline CDR1 is KGHSY and CDR2 FQNENV. Trimming removed 0 bases at V and 3 bases at J, with 16 bases between. The CDR3 contains 17 residues. The CDR3 coding sequence is TGTGCCAGCAGCCAATCGAGAAACTCCCTTCGAACAGATACGCAGTATTTT. Amino acid sequence: CASSQSRNSLRTDTQYF.

This clonotype was counted many times. This rearrangement joins TRBV20-1 to TRBJ1-5, with 9 bases matching TRBD1. J gave up 2 bases and V 5 bases, and 13 bases lay outside the gene matches. CDR1 is DFQATT and CDR2 is SNEGSKA in the germline V gene (reference sequence). CDR3 size: 17 residues. For the CDR3, the DNA is TGCAGTGCTGAGGGACAGGGAGGGACGCGGGGCAATCAGCCCCAGCATTTT. Protein product: CSAEGQGGTRGNQPQHF.

This clonotype was detected only a few times. The chain links TRBV7-9 to TRBJ2-3; 9 positions agree with TRBD1. In germline, CDR1 is SEHNR, CDR2 FQNEAQ (reference sequence). There are 15 residues in the CDR3. J lost 3 bases, V lost 3 bases, and 4 bases had no gene match. CDR3 sequence: CASSFNRGLTDTQYF. The CDR3 DNA is TGTGCCAGCAGCTTTAACAGGGGGCTTACAGATACGCAGTATTTT.

The sample holds many counts of this clonotype. V usage is TRBV27 and J usage is TRBJ2-1, with D possibly being TRBD1 or TRBD2 (6 bases each). There are 15 residues in the CDR3. Trimming stripped 5 bases from V and 1 base from J, with 12 bases between. The germline gives CDR1 MNHEY, CDR2 SMNVEV (reference sequence). The DNA of the CDR3 is TGTGCCAGCAGTGAAGGGGGGCGGTCCTACAATGAGCAGTTCTTC. Protein sequence: CASSEGGRSYNEQFF.

This clonotype was counted many times. The chain has TRBV21-1 and TRBJ1-4. TRBV21-1 is flagged as a pseudogene. This CDR3 is built from 15 residues. CDR3 bases: TGTGCCAGCAGCGGCACGGCGGGGTTGGATGAAAAACTGTTTTTT. As protein: CASSGTAGLDEKLFF.

Many counts were recorded for this clonotype. This rearrangement joins TRBV7-2 to TRBJ1-5; TRBD1 might be the D (5 bases). CDR1 and CDR2 (germline): SGHTA, FQGNSA. Trimming took 5 bases from V and 7 from J, leaving 21 bases between them. CDR3 length: 16 amino acids. The CDR3 protein is CASSPLTVPRGQPQHF. The CDR3 nucleotides read TGTGCCAGCAGCCCACTTACAGTACCCCGGGGGCAGCCCCAGCATTTT. Looking up the rest from reference TRBV7-2 and TRBJ1-5 gives the full variable domain: GAGVSQSPSNKVTEKGKDVELRCDPISGHTALYWYRQSLGQGLEFLIYFQGNSAPDKSGLPSDRFSAERTGGSVSTLTIQRTQQEDSAVYLCASSPLTVPRGQPQHFGDGTRLSIL.

On this clonotype: Relative to the germline gene, one junction end is altered; a read error may explain this. The chain joins TRBV7-2 to TRBJ1-6, with D uncertain. The CDR3 has 12 residues. CDR1 and CDR2 from the germline V gene are SGHTA and FQGNSA. CDR3 amino acids: CASSVALSPLHF. The CDR3 DNA is TGTGCCAGCAGCGTAGCACTTTCACCCCTCCACTTT.

This clonotype was detected ten times or more. DNA for the CDR3: TGCGCCAGCAGCTCCTCCGGTGGGGGGACTGAAGCTTTCTTT. Its translation: CASSSSGGGTEAFF. The V gene is TRBV5-1, the J gene TRBJ1-1; maybe TRBD1 (5 bases). The CDR3 covers 14 residues. Trimming removed 3 bases at V and 5 bases at J, with 14 bases between. The germline gives CDR1 SGHRS, CDR2 YFSETQ.

This clonotype was seen a few times. The rearrangement links TRBV4-1 to TRBJ2-2; TRBD2 matches at 8 bases. Germline CDR1 reads MGHRA; CDR2 reads YSYEKL. V dropped 5 bases and J dropped 5; count of bases not matched to a gene: 13. This CDR3 is built from 17 residues. The CDR3 bases are TGCGCCAGCAGCGCGGGCGGGGGGCCTGGGAGAACCGGGGAGCTGTTTTTT. Translation gives CASSAGGGPGRTGELFF.

V is TRBV27 and J is TRBJ2-3; tentatively, D is TRBD2 (6 bases). The CDR3 extends over 17 amino acids. The V end lost 0 bases, the J end lost 2 bases, and 15 bases lay between the germline ends. CDR1 is MNHEY and CDR2 is SMNVEV in the germline V gene (reference sequence). CDR3 protein: CASSLSGDLRLTDTQYF. Written as DNA, the CDR3 is TGTGCCAGCAGTTTATCGGGGGACTTGCGGCTCACAGATACGCAGTATTTT.

In its sample, this clonotype was seen a few times. The chain recombines TRBV6-1 with TRBJ2-3, with D perhaps matching TRBD2 (5 bases). Per germline, CDR1 MNHNS and CDR2 SASEGT. The V end was cut by 4 bases, the J end by 4 bases, with 15 bases between. This CDR3 region has 15 residues. In DNA form, the CDR3 reads TGTGCCAGCAGTGGCCGGACTCCCTGGGCAGATACGCAGTATTTT. Protein sequence: CASSGRTPWADTQYF.

The rearrangement joins TRBV5-4 to TRBJ1-1, with unresolved D. V gave up 2 bases and J gave up 1 base, with 9 bases separating them. This CDR3 spans 14 amino acids. Germline values: CDR1 SGHNT, CDR2 YYREEE (reference sequence). The CDR3 DNA reads TGTGCCAGCAGCTTCAGAGGTTCGAACACTGAAGCTTTCTTT. It is translated as CASSFRGSNTEAFF.

In this sample, this clonotype turned up a few times. This chain uses TRBV7-3 with TRBJ2-2, with TRBD1 as a possible D gene (6 bases). Germline V gene lookup returns CDR1 SGHTA and CDR2 FQGTGA. V was pared by 5 bases and J by 1 base, with 8 bases between. The CDR3 length is 14 residues. The CDR3 sequence is CASSTGQNTGELFF. As DNA, the CDR3 is TGTGCCAGCAGCACGGGACAGAACACCGGGGAGCTGTTTTTT.